A selection of T cell receptor beta chains follows, all from one sample in a study of cytomegalovirus exposure and HLA in healthy donors. Produced via immunoSEQ multiplex PCR; TCRdb's table is partial and in-frame only. The table lists about 200,000 clones, around 85% of them singletons. The sequencing input was PBMCs. The receptor set was obtained from a young man in good health and CMV-seronegative. CDR3s include the opening cysteine and the closing phenylalanine or tryptophan. A D gene is named only where the DNA matches it firmly. For some rows the clone size is stated as once, few or many, or as a class when expanded; others skip it.

j_call clone_size v_call d_call cdr3_nt cdr3_aa
TRBJ1-2 - TRBV2 TRBD1 TGTGCCAGGAGATGGGGACAGGGTGGAGTATATGGCTACACCTTC CARRWGQGGVYGYTF
TRBJ1-5 few TRBV27 - TGTGCCAGCATTTTCAGGGGTACCCCTTATATTTATAGCAATCAGCCCCAGCATTTT CASIFRGTPYIYSNQPQHF
TRBJ2-3 - TRBV29-1 TRBD2 TGCAGCGTTTGGACTAGCGGGAGCTTTACGCAGTATTTT CSVWTSGSFTQYF
TRBJ1-4 - TRBV5-6 - TGTGCCAGCAGCTTCGGGGGTTGGGCAACTAATGAAAAACTGTTTTTT CASSFGGWATNEKLFF
TRBJ2-2 - TRBV7-2 TRBD2 TGTGCCAGCAGCTTAGAGGGCGGGGGGGCCTGGTGGGCCGGGGAGCTGTTTTTT CASSLEGGGAWWAGELFF
TRBJ2-3 - TRBV19 TRBD2 TGTGCCAGTAGCCTCATGGCGGGAGTAGCAGATACGCAGTATTTT CASSLMAGVADTQYF
TRBJ1-1 - TRBV11-2 TRBD1 TGTGCCAGCAGCTATACGACAGGGGCAGAGACTGAAGCTTTCTTT CASSYTTGAETEAFF
TRBJ2-1 - TRBV6-1 - TGTGCCAGCAGGAGGGACTGGCAAATCAACAATGAGCAGTTCTTC CASRRDWQINNEQFF
TRBJ1-4 - TRBV5-1 TRBD1 TGCGCCAGCAGCTTGGCCAACAGGGGCACTAATGAAAAACTGTTTTTT CASSLANRGTNEKLFF
TRBJ2-7 - TRBV7-9 TRBD1 TGTGCCAGCAGCTTAGTAAAGGGGGCGAGGTACGAGCAGTACTTC CASSLVKGARYEQYF
TRBJ1-5 - TRBV10-3 TRBD1 TGTGCCATCAGTGACCCCCCCAGGGGGGAGTATAGCAATCAGCCCCAGCATTTT CAISDPPRGEYSNQPQHF
TRBJ2-3 - TRBV28 - TGTGCCAGCAGTTTTATCACAGATACGCAGTATTTT CASSFITDTQYF
TRBJ2-7 - TRBV4-1 - TGCGCCAGCAGCTTATCGGCCCTTTCGGGGGAGCAGTACTTC CASSLSALSGEQYF
TRBJ2-6 - TRBV7-9 - TGTGCCAGCAGCTTAGCTGGGGGGATCAGCTCTGGGGCCAACGTCCTGACTTTC CASSLAGGISSGANVLTF
TRBJ1-2 - TRBV7-9 TRBD1 TGTGCCAGCAGCCCAATTGGACAGGATGGCTACACCTTC CASSPIGQDGYTF
TRBJ2-5 - TRBV27 - TGTGCCAGCAGTCCGATTCCACTAGGACCTAGCAAGACCCAGTACTTC CASSPIPLGPSKTQYF
TRBJ1-2 few TRBV6-5 - TGTGCCAGCAGTGATGTTTCACTGGATGGCTACACCTTC CASSDVSLDGYTF
TRBJ2-5 - TRBV7-2 - TGTGCCAGCAGCGCCCGTCCCGGGGAGACCCAGTACTTC CASSARPGETQYF
TRBJ2-1 - TRBV18 TRBD1 TGTGCCAGCTCACCCGGGACAGAAATTTACTCCTACAATGAGCAGTTCTTC CASSPGTEIYSYNEQFF
TRBJ1-5 - TRBV18 - TGTGCCAGCTCACCCGGGACAATTAATCAGCCCCAGCATTTT CASSPGTINQPQHF
TRBJ2-1 - TRBV15 - TGTGCCACCAGCAGAGAAAGGGGGTCGAATGAGCAGTTCTTC CATSRERGSNEQFF
TRBJ1-5 - TRBV4-1 TRBD1 TGCGCCAGCAGCCCAGGACAGGGGGTGAACAATCAGCCCCAGCATTTT CASSPGQGVNNQPQHF
TRBJ2-7 - TRBV5-1 - TGCGCCAGCAGCCCCCCAACTTACTACGAGCAGTACTTC CASSPPTYYEQYF
TRBJ2-7 - TRBV15 TRBD1 TGTGCCACCAGCAAGGAAACTTCGGGACAGGCGGACTTC CATSKETSGQADF
TRBJ2-7 few TRBV9 - TGTGCCAGCAGCGTAGGAGAAATAAACTCCTACGAGCAGTACTTC CASSVGEINSYEQYF
TRBJ1-1 once TRBV4-2 TRBD1 TGTGCCAGCAGCCAAGCGCTGGGACAGACCGTCGGCACTGAAGCTTTCTTT CASSQALGQTVGTEAFF
TRBJ1-3 - TRBV10-3 - TGTGCCATCAGTCCTACAGGGCCTGGAAACACCATATATTTT CAISPTGPGNTIYF
TRBJ2-7 - TRBV27 - TGTGCCAGCAGTCCGACAGGCGCCTACGAGCAGTACTTC CASSPTGAYEQYF
TRBJ2-7 - TRBV29-1 TRBD2 TGCAGCGTTGAAGCGGGGGGTCCCGCCGAGCAGTACTTC CSVEAGGPAEQYF
TRBJ2-3 - TRBV6-6 - TGTGCCAGCAGTTACAGCAGCGGAAGCACAGATACGCAGTATTTT CASSYSSGSTDTQYF
TRBJ1-1 - TRBV13 - TGTGCCAGCAGCTTAACGTCGGGGATTCACACTGAAGCTTTCTTT CASSLTSGIHTEAFF
TRBJ2-3 - TRBV14 - TGTGCCAGCAGCCAAGATGGACTTAGGGCAGAGACGCAGTATTTT CASSQDGLRAETQYF
TRBJ2-1 - TRBV27 TRBD2 TGTGCCAGCAGTTTACTCCCGGGAGGGCGGGATGGGGAGCAGTTCTTC CASSLLPGGRDGEQFF
TRBJ2-7 - TRBV6-6 - TGTGCCAGCAGTTCTAGCGACTCCTACGAGCAGTACTTC CASSSSDSYEQYF
TRBJ1-2 - TRBV4-1 - TGCGCCAGCAGCCAAGAGTTTGGGGCGACAGGAACAGAACATGGCTACACCTTC CASSQEFGATGTEHGYTF
TRBJ2-3 - TRBV10-1 TRBD2 TGCGCCTCAGCGGGGGGAGACACAGATACGCAGTATTTT CASAGGDTDTQYF
TRBJ1-1 - TRBV4-1 - TGCGCCAGCAGCACTGGAAGCGCCACTGAAGCTTTCTTT CASSTGSATEAFF
TRBJ2-7 once TRBV5-4 TRBD1 TGTGCCAGCACCCGGGACAGGGTCTACGAGCAGTACTTC CASTRDRVYEQYF
TRBJ1-6 - TRBV7-6 TRBD1 TGTGCCAGCAGCGAAACAGGGGGCGCTTCCTATAATTCACCCCTCCACTTT CASSETGGASYNSPLHF
TRBJ2-2 once TRBV7-7 - TGTGCTAGCACCCCCCGGGAAGACACCGGGGAGCTGTTTTTT CASTPREDTGELFF
TRBJ2-4 - TRBV6-5 - TGTGCCAGCAGTTACTCGATACGGGGCAAAAACATTCAGTACTTC CASSYSIRGKNIQYF
TRBJ2-2 - TRBV6-5 - TGTGCCAGCAGTTACGCTAGAGGGAACACCGGGGAGCTGTTTTTT CASSYARGNTGELFF
TRBJ1-4 - TRBV11-2 - TGTGCCAGCAGCCAGGGGTTTTCGAATGAAAAACTGTTTTTT CASSQGFSNEKLFF